The 23 T cell receptor beta chains listed next were all sequenced from one sample in a study of shared clonotypes between healthy human individuals. Using immunoSEQ multiplex PCR, the repertoire was profiled, and TCRdb retains in-frame clones only, with some absent. The data contain roughly 770,000 clones, around 96% of them singletons. Naive CD8 cells lacked CD45RO and underwent positive selection for CCR7, leaving out terminally differentiated effector memory CD45RA+ cells. Input material: naive CD8+ T cells sorted from blood. The origin of the receptors is a man aged 25-45 years in good health.

This clone was detected once. Here the CDR3 reads CATSLTGAGNTIYF. The CDR3 DNA follows: TGTGCCACCAGTCTTACAGGGGCTGGAAACACCATATATTTT. This sequence joins TRBV15 and TRBJ1-3, with 7 bases lining up with TRBD1. The germline CDR1 and CDR2 sequences are LNHNV and YYDKDF (reference sequence). The CDR3 runs to 14 residues. V dropped 6 bases and J dropped 2; count of bases not matched to a gene: 4.

The chain joins TRBV15 to TRBJ1-4; the D gene is possibly TRBD1 (5 bases). CDR1 is LNHNV and CDR2 is YYDKDF in the germline V gene (reference sequence). The V end lost 0 bases, the J end lost 6 bases, and 26 bases lay between the germline ends. The CDR3 is 20 residues long. CDR3 in DNA: TGTGCCACCAGCAGAGATCCCCCCAGGGTTGATTTAAAACGGCATGAAAAACTGTTTTTT. It encodes CATSRDPPRVDLKRHEKLFF.

This clone appeared once. The chain couples TRBV12-2 to TRBJ2-5. TRBV12-2 is a pseudogene segment. The CDR3 runs to 15 residues. In DNA, the CDR3 is TGTGCAAGTCGCTTAGGTTTGGGGACCCAAGAGACCCAGTACTTC. It yields the protein CASRLGLGTQETQYF.

This chain connects TRBV11-2 to TRBJ2-7, with D unclear. Germline V gene data show CDR1 as SGHAT and CDR2 as FQNNGV. The CDR3 is 13 residues long. The germline V and J ends were trimmed by 3 bases and 3 bases, with 9 bases remaining between them. The CDR3 is CASSFSRSYEQYF. The CDR3 DNA follows: TGTGCCAGCAGCTTCTCCCGCAGCTACGAGCAGTACTTC. Using reference TRBV11-2 and TRBJ2-7 for the parts outside the CDR3, the full variable domain is EAGVAQSPRYKIIEKRQSVAFWCNPISGHATLYWYQQILGQGPKLLIQFQNNGVVDDSQLPKDRFSAERLKGVDSTLKIQPAKLEDSAVYLCASSFSRSYEQYFGPGTRLTVT.

V usage is TRBV9 and J usage is TRBJ2-7, with TRBD1 as a possible D gene (5 bases). CDR3 size: 15 residues. Germline-derived CDR1 and CDR2 are SGDLS and YYNGEE. V lost 0 bases, J lost 4 bases, and 14 bases lay in between. DNA of the CDR3: TGTGCCAGCAGCGTAGTATCAGGGAACCTATACGAGCAGTACTTC. It yields the protein CASSVVSGNLYEQYF. Full variable domain (missing parts from reference TRBV9 and TRBJ2-7): DSGVTQTPKHLITATGQRVTLRCSPRSGDLSVYWYQQSLDQGLQFLIQYYNGEERAKGNILERFSAQQFPDLHSELNLSSLELGDSALYFCASSVVSGNLYEQYFGPGTRLTVT.

The chain employs TRBV6-5 and TRBJ2-1, with D possibly being TRBD2 (6 bases). Germline loops: CDR1 MNHEY, CDR2 SVGAGI. The CDR3 has 15 amino acids. V gave up 6 bases and J gave up 2 bases, with 14 bases separating them. CDR3 nucleotides: TGTGCCAGCAGCCAACTAGCAGAAACCTACAATGAGCAGTTCTTC. Translation: CASSQLAETYNEQFF.

V usage is TRBV27 and J usage is TRBJ1-2; 9 nucleotides match TRBD1. The germline gives CDR1 MNHEY, CDR2 SMNVEV (reference sequence). J lost 3 bases, V lost 5 bases, and 7 bases had no gene match. CDR3 length: 15 amino acids. For the CDR3, the DNA is TGTGCCAGCAGTCCCCCCGGGACAGGGCACTATGGCTACACCTTC. This codes for CASSPPGTGHYGYTF.

V gene TRBV28 combines with J gene TRBJ1-5; D may be TRBD1 (5 bases). The ends were cut back, 5 bases at V and 7 bases at J, with 12 bases in the middle. The CDR3 consists of 13 residues. Germline V lookup: CDR1 MDHEN, CDR2 SYDVKM. The CDR3 loop reads CASSPRGLQPQHF. CDR3 in DNA: TGTGCCAGCAGTCCAAGGGGTTTGCAGCCCCAGCATTTT.

The chain carries TRBV9 and TRBJ1-1, with D hard to call. Germline lookup yields CDR1 SGDLS and CDR2 YYNGEE. V dropped 3 bases and J dropped 1 base, with 7 bases sitting between them. This CDR3 region has 13 residues. This CDR3 reads CASSGLGNTEAFF. CDR3 in DNA: TGTGCCAGCAGCGGGCTGGGGAACACTGAAGCTTTCTTT.

On this clone itself: One end of the junction fails to match germline, which may point to a read error. V usage is TRBV7-7 and J usage is TRBJ2-5, with 13 bases lining up with TRBD2. The CDR3 is 15 residues long. CDR1 SSHAT and CDR2 FNYEAQ come from the germline V gene (reference sequence). This chain's CDR3 is CASSRTSGRKETQYF. In DNA form, the CDR3 reads TGTGCTAGCAGCAGGACTAGCGGGAGAAAAGAGACCCAGTACTTC.

V gene TRBV5-1 combines with J gene TRBJ2-2, with TRBD1 matching 7 bases. V lost 6 bases and J lost 0; bases outside the gene matches: 5. CDR1 is SGHRS and CDR2 is YFSETQ in the germline V gene. This CDR3 has 15 amino acids. CDR3 in amino acids: CASKDRTTNTGELFF. In DNA form, the CDR3 reads TGCGCCAGCAAGGACAGGACCACGAACACCGGGGAGCTGTTTTTT.

This chain connects TRBV10-3 to TRBJ2-1; no definite D call. The germline CDR1 and CDR2 sequences are ENHRY and SYGVKD. This CDR3 is built from 17 residues. V was clipped by 6 bases and J by 3 bases, with 21 bases between them. CDR3 amino acids: CAIRGSDGDFFYNEQFF. For the CDR3, the DNA is TGTGCCATCAGAGGTTCCGACGGAGACTTTTTCTACAATGAGCAGTTCTTC.

The chain employs TRBV27 and TRBJ2-7; TRBD2 agrees at 7 bases. After removal of 7 bases from V and 3 bases from J, the junction contained 15 bases not matched to a gene. CDR3 size: 16 residues. Germline values: CDR1 MNHEY, CDR2 SMNVEV (reference sequence). Here the CDR3 reads CASTLSAGAGDYEQYF. The CDR3 bases are TGTGCCAGCACCTTATCGGCTGGGGCGGGGGACTACGAGCAGTACTTC.

The chain combines TRBV5-4 with TRBJ2-1, with 9 bases matching TRBD2. V trimming: 8 bases; J trimming: 2 bases; junction bases outside the gene matches: 8. Germline loops: CDR1 SGHNT, CDR2 YYREEE (reference sequence). The CDR3 runs 15 residues. The CDR3 coding sequence is TGTGCCAGTACGACCGGGACTAGCCCCTACAATGAGCAGTTCTTC. Protein product: CASTTGTSPYNEQFF.

V is TRBV7-9 and J is TRBJ2-5; TRBD1 aligns across 9 bases. Per germline, CDR1 SEHNR and CDR2 FQNEAQ (reference sequence). V lost 5 bases, J lost 5 bases, and 9 bases stayed unmatched. The CDR3 totals 15 residues. The CDR3 here is CASSRVGTGRETQYF. In DNA form, the CDR3 reads TGTGCCAGCAGCCGAGTCGGGACAGGGCGGGAGACCCAGTACTTC.

The chain is built from TRBV9 and TRBJ2-2; either TRBD1 or TRBD2 may supply D (5 bases each). The CDR3 spans 14 residues. CDR1 is SGDLS, CDR2 YYNGEE, per germline. Deletions cut 1 base from V and 5 bases from J, with 9 bases between. The CDR3 coding sequence is TGTGCCAGCAGCGTATCGTGGGGGACCGGGGAGCTGTTTTTT. Protein sequence: CASSVSWGTGELFF. Complete variable domain (other parts from reference TRBV9 and TRBJ2-2): DSGVTQTPKHLITATGQRVTLRCSPRSGDLSVYWYQQSLDQGLQFLIQYYNGEERAKGNILERFSAQQFPDLHSELNLSSLELGDSALYFCASSVSWGTGELFFGEGSRLTVL.

This chain links TRBV7-6 with TRBJ2-2; 10 nucleotides align to TRBD2. The CDR3 contains 16 residues. The V gene end was trimmed by 5 bases and the J gene end by 4 bases; junction bases not matched to a gene: 7. Germline CDR1 and CDR2: SGHVS and FNYEAQ. CDR3 residues: CASSRTGLAATGELFF. The DNA for the CDR3 is TGTGCCAGCAGCAGAACTGGACTAGCGGCCACCGGGGAGCTGTTTTTT.

The gene calls are TRBV9 and TRBJ2-5; D may be TRBD2 (5 bases). This CDR3 spans 14 amino acids. V lost 2 bases to trimming and J lost 1 base, with 9 bases between them. Germline V CDR1 and CDR2: SGDLS, YYNGEE. DNA for the CDR3: TGTGCCAGCAGCGTGGGAGCGGCCCAAGAGACCCAGTACTTC. This sequence encodes CASSVGAAQETQYF.

The rearrangement uses TRBV4-1 and TRBJ2-2; 10 bases align to TRBD2. This CDR3 spans 17 amino acids. V was clipped by 1 base and J by 5 bases; unmatched bases: 7. Germline lookup yields CDR1 MGHRA and CDR2 YSYEKL. CDR3 loop: CASSQGPSGSGTGELFF. CDR3 DNA sequence: TGCGCCAGCAGCCAAGGCCCTAGCGGGAGCGGTACCGGGGAGCTGTTTTTT.

This clone appeared a single time. V is TRBV4-1 and J is TRBJ1-1; 9 bases fit TRBD1. The CDR3 runs 15 residues. Germline V lookup: CDR1 MGHRA, CDR2 YSYEKL. J gave up 5 bases and V 5 bases, and 9 bases lay outside the gene matches. This CDR3 reads CASSFTGGWETEAFF. The CDR3 DNA reads TGCGCCAGCAGCTTTACAGGGGGCTGGGAAACTGAAGCTTTCTTT.

The rearrangement joins TRBV28 to TRBJ1-1, with TRBD1 identical over 7 bases. Germline CDR1 MDHEN, CDR2 SYDVKM. V gave up 6 bases and J gave up 1 base; unmatched junction bases: 8. The CDR3 runs 15 residues. CDR3 in amino acids: CASSSYHRGNTEAFF. CDR3 DNA sequence: TGTGCCAGCAGCTCCTATCACAGGGGGAACACTGAAGCTTTCTTT.

The CDR3 here is CASSPGPRGTSYEQYF. CDR3 bases: TGTGCCAGCAGCCCTGGACCTCGGGGGACCTCCTACGAGCAGTACTTC. The chain employs TRBV7-9 and TRBJ2-7; TRBD2 might be the D (6 bases). Germline CDR1 is SEHNR and CDR2 is FQNEAQ (reference sequence). The CDR3 loop spans 16 amino acids. V was cut by 5 bases and J by 0 bases, with 17 bases left in between.

The rearrangement uses TRBV7-8 and TRBJ1-5; 7 nucleotides line up with TRBD1. Germline lookup yields CDR1 SGHVS and CDR2 FQNEAQ. The CDR3 consists of 16 residues. V dropped 4 bases and J dropped 0; count of bases not matched to a gene: 6. CDR3 DNA sequence: TGTGCCAGCAGCTCCCCCACAGGGGCTAGCAATCAGCCCCAGCATTTT. This codes for CASSSPTGASNQPQHF.